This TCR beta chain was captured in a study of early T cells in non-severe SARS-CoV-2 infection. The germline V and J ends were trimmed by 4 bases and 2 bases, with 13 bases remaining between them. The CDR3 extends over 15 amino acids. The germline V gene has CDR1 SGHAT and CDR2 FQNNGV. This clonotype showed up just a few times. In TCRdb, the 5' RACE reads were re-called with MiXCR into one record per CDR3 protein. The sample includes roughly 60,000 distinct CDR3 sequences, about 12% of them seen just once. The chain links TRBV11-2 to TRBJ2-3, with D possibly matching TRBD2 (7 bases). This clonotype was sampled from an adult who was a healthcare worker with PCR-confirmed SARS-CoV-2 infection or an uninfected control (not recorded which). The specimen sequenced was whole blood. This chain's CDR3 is CASSSGGPYTDTQYF. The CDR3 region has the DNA TGTGCCAGCAGCTCGGGGGGCCCTTACACAGATACGCAGTATTTT.